This TCR beta chain was sequenced for a study of graft-versus-host responses after intestinal transplantation. About the study: Recipients underwent multivisceral, liver-intestinal, or isolated intestinal transplants. After anti-thymocyte globulin induction, recipients took tacrolimus and steroids for 2 to 3 years. Findings and limits, study-wide: Among recipient marrow samples, GvH clones were found; some appeared first in ileum or blood.

The CDR3 sequence is 11 residues long. Germline V gene lookup returns CDR1 MNHEY and CDR2 SVGAGI. V was cut by 5 bases and J by 11 bases, with 12 bases left in between. Worth noting for this clone: Its target is unknown.

Profiled with immunoSEQ multiplex PCR; TCRdb holds only in-frame clones, not every one. The data show some 96,000 clones, roughly 90% seen once. The clonotype originates from a human patient who received an intestinal transplant, so some T cells may come from the graft donor. The rearrangement uses TRBV6-5 and TRBJ1-1; TRBD1 is a possible D gene (5 bases). This sample comprised PBMCs, obtained 453 days after intestinal transplant. This chain's CDR3 is CASSNRDEAFF. CDR3 in DNA: TGTGCCAGCAGTAACCGGGACGAGGCTTTCTTT.